This record covers a single TCR beta chain. The antigen is undetermined. 60 Vbeta and 13 Jbeta primers were used in PCR. The authors' processing: A later analysis tallied 65 million to 85 million unique TCR beta chains, 9.5 million to 14 million of them shared. The protocol was immunoSEQ multiplex PCR, while the TCRdb copy is restricted to in-frame clones and leaves out a portion. V and J calls and clone size follow that table, whereas D and trimming were derived from the DNA. In the table there are 200,000 to 250,000 clones, roughly 70% of which are singletons. The CDR3 consists of 15 residues. Germline-derived CDR1 and CDR2 are SEHNR and FQNEAQ (reference sequence). With 1 base removed from V and 1 base from J, the gap between germline ends came to 7 bases. The sample is drawn from a study of cytomegalovirus exposure and HLA in healthy donors. Study-wide findings and caveats: TCR beta V- and J-gene trimming, according to a later analysis, was linked to a missense DCLRE1C variant. While the bulk of TCR sequences proved rare, some public TCRs turned up in many donors. DRB1 had the most TCR associations and HLA-C the fewest, a later analysis found, with rates varying by HLA locus.

V is TRBV7-9 and J is TRBJ2-2; D may be TRBD2 (5 bases). Source material: PBMCs. The clonotype was recovered from a woman in her thirties in good health and CMV-seronegative. CDR3 sequence: CASSLDSGNTGELFF. CDR3 coding DNA: TGTGCCAGCAGCTTAGACAGCGGGAACACCGGGGAGCTGTTTTTT.